Detailed here is one T cell receptor (beta chain). These data belong to a study of CD8 T cells in Susac syndrome. When the RNA was reverse transcribed, random hexamers were used with an input of about 0.45 to 1 ug. One entry per CDR3 protein, called by TCRdb with MiXCR from the immunoSEQ multiplex PCR reads. The sample includes some 120,000 distinct CDR3 sequences, 90% to 95% seen only once; the top ten take 0.09% to 0.15%. Material for sequencing was CD4+ T cells from PBMCs. The sequence was obtained from a human donor in good health.

DNA of the CDR3: TGTGCCACCAGTGACCCGGGACTAGCGGGAGCAACAGATACGCAGTATTTT. Amino acids: CATSDPGLAGATDTQYF. The chain employs TRBV24-1 and TRBJ2-3; 14 bases agree with TRBD2. Germline CDR1 KGHDR, CDR2 SFDVKD. The CDR3 loop spans 17 amino acids. V shed 4 bases and J 3 bases; nucleotides not matched to a gene: 5.